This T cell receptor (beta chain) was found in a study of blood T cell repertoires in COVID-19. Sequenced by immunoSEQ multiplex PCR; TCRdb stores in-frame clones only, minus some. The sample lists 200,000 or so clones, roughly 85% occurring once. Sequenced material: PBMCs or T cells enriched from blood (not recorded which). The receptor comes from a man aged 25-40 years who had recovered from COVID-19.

CDR3 DNA sequence: TGTGCCACTACGAGGACTGGACGGATCGAGGAGCAGTTCTTC. Protein product: CATTRTGRIEEQFF. V is TRBV27 and J is TRBJ2-1; D is possibly TRBD2 (5 bases). CDR3 length equals 14 residues. V lost 10 bases and J lost 10, with 23 bases in between. Germline V lookup: CDR1 MNHEY, CDR2 SMNVEV (reference sequence).